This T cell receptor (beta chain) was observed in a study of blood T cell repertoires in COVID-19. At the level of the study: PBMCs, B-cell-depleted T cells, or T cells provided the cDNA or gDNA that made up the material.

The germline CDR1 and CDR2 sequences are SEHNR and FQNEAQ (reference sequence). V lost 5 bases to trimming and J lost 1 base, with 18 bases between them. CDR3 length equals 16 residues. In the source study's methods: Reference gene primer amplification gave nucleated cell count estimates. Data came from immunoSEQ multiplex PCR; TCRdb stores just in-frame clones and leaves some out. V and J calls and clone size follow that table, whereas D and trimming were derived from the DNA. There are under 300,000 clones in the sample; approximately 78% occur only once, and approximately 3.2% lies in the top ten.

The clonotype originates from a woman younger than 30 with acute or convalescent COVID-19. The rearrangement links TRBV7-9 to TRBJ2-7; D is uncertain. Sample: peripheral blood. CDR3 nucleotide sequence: TGTGCCAGCAGCCCCCCGGCCTCCTCGGGTTCCTACGAGCAGTACTTC. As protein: CASSPPASSGSYEQYF.